The 23 T cell receptor beta chains below were found in one sample sequenced in a study of naive and memory T cell subsets. An equimolar mix of two oligonucleotides served as the beta constant-region primer for TRBC1 and TRBC2. In TCRdb, the UMI-ligation and nested PCR reads were re-called with MiXCR into one record per CDR3 protein. The sample carries under 150,000 distinct CDR3 sequences, 15% to 20% recorded once. Sequencing input: naive CD4+ T cells from blood. The source is a human donor in good health.

V usage is TRBV21-1 and J usage is TRBJ2-7; the table gives TRBD2 as D, unverified against the DNA. TRBV21-1 constitutes a pseudogene. This CDR3 region has 11 residues. The CDR3 DNA reads as TGTGCCAGCGAGGGTCACTACGAGCAGTACTTC. It is translated as CASEGHYEQYF.

J is TRBJ2-7 and V is TRBV28; D not resolved. V gave up 5 bases and J gave up 7 bases, with 15 bases separating them. Germline CDR1 is MDHEN and CDR2 is SYDVKM. This CDR3 region has 13 residues. As DNA, the CDR3 is TGTGCCAGCAGTCCGGGCCCCGAGATGGAGCAGTACTTC. As protein: CASSPGPEMEQYF.

This clonotype occurred a few times. The V and J genes are TRBV5-1 and TRBJ2-5; tentatively, D is TRBD1 or TRBD2 (7 bases each). Trimming took 4 bases from V and 9 from J, leaving 22 bases between them. The germline CDR1 and CDR2 sequences are SGHRS and YFSETQ. The CDR3 contains 15 residues. CDR3 bases: TGCGCCAGCAGCCTCTTCAGACAGGGAGGGAGTCCCCAGTACTTC. Residues: CASSLFRQGGSPQYF.

V and J are TRBV24-1 and TRBJ2-3, with 9 bases identical to TRBD1. The V segment lost 3 bases and the J segment 6 bases; nucleotides outside the gene matches: 3. The germline gives CDR1 KGHDR, CDR2 SFDVKD. This CDR3 contains 14 residues. The CDR3 region has the DNA TGTGCCACCAGTGATGGGACAGGGATGGATACGCAGTATTTT. It translates to CATSDGTGMDTQYF.

This clonotype was detected only once. The junction does not match germline at one end; this may be a read error. The chain is built from TRBV11-2 and TRBJ2-3; 7 bases are a match to TRBD1. The CDR3 runs 18 residues. CDR1 is SGHAT and CDR2 is FQNNGV in the germline V gene. DNA of the CDR3: TGTGTCAGCAGCTTAAGTTTAGTCCGGACAGGTCGAACAGATACGCAGTATTTT. Protein product: CVSSLSLVRTGRTDTQYF.

CDR3 sequence reads: CASSLVSGASSYEQYF. The DNA of the CDR3 is TGTGCCAGCAGTTTAGTTAGCGGGGCGAGCTCCTACGAGCAGTACTTC. This chain connects TRBV28 to TRBJ2-7, with TRBD2 matching over 8 bases. Looked up from germline, CDR1 is MDHEN and CDR2 is SYDVKM. J gave up 0 bases and V 2 bases, and 6 bases lay outside the gene matches. The CDR3 covers 16 residues.

This clonotype was observed many times. J is TRBJ2-7 and V is TRBV6-2 or TRBV6-3, with 8 bases identical to TRBD1. Germline-derived CDR1 and CDR2 are MNHEY and SVGEGT. CDR3 length: 16 amino acids. Losses at the gene ends were 2 bases for V and 2 bases for J; bases not matched to a gene: 8. In DNA form, the CDR3 reads TGTGCCAGCAGTTACCCCGACAGGGGAAAACCCTACGAGCAGTACTTC. Translated: CASSYPDRGKPYEQYF.

This chain joins TRBV11-1 and TRBJ2-6; no firm D call. The CDR3 totals 14 residues. Looked up from germline, CDR1 is SGHAT and CDR2 is FQDESV (reference sequence). V was pared by 5 bases and J by 2 bases, with 7 bases between. The DNA of the CDR3 is TGTGCCAGCAGCCTCCTTCCTGGGGCCAACGTCCTGACTTTC. Amino acid sequence: CASSLLPGANVLTF.

V gene TRBV28 combines with J gene TRBJ1-5; TRBD1 aligns across 7 bases. CDR3 length: 15 amino acids. Germline lookup yields CDR1 MDHEN and CDR2 SYDVKM. With 6 bases clipped from V and 1 base from J, the junction kept 6 bases outside the gene matches. Here the CDR3 reads CASSQQGKSNQPQHF. The CDR3 coding sequence is TGTGCCAGCAGCCAACAGGGGAAGAGCAATCAGCCCCAGCATTTT. The entire variable domain, with the rest obtained from reference TRBV28 and TRBJ1-5, is as follows: DVKVTQSSRYLVKRTGEKVFLECVQDMDHENMFWYRQDPGLGLRLIYFSYDVKMKEKGDIPEGYSVSREKKERFSLILESASTNQTSMYLCASSQQGKSNQPQHFGDGTRLSIL.

This clonotype has more than one count but fewer than ten. The rearrangement uses TRBV3-1 and TRBJ1-3, with unresolved D. Trimming removed 7 bases from V and 0 bases from J, with 10 bases in between. The CDR3 contains 14 residues. Germline V gives CDR1 LGHDT, CDR2 YNNKEL (reference sequence). In nucleotides, the CDR3 is TGTGCCAGCACCACGGAGAACTCTGGAAACACCATATATTTT. This encodes CASTTENSGNTIYF.

The chain is built from TRBV2 and TRBJ2-3; no reliable D call. The germline V and J ends were trimmed by 8 bases and 2 bases, with 8 bases remaining between them. CDR3 size: 12 residues. CDR1 and CDR2 (germline): SNHLY, FYNNEI. CDR3 sequence (DNA): TGTGCCAGCGGGATAGCCACAGATACGCAGTATTTT. Amino acid sequence: CASGIATDTQYF.

This clonotype has only a few counts. The chain uses TRBV6-5 and TRBJ2-7; 7 bases match TRBD1. This CDR3 is 11 amino acids long. V was clipped by 8 bases and J by 6 bases; unmatched bases: 4. Germline V CDR1 and CDR2: MNHEY, SVGAGI. The CDR3, as DNA: TGTGCCAGCGGCGACAGGGCCGAGCAGTACTTC. It is translated as CASGDRAEQYF.

V is TRBV5-6 and J is TRBJ2-1, with TRBD2 matching 11 bases. The V and J ends lost 4 bases and 7 bases, in that order; junction bases with no gene match: 10. Germline values: CDR1 SGHDT, CDR2 YYEEEE. The CDR3 totals 16 residues. CDR3 in DNA: TGTGCCAGCAGCCGATTAGCGGGAGGGCCCCTGAATGAGCAGTTCTTC. It specifies CASSRLAGGPLNEQFF. The full variable domain, completed using reference TRBV5-6 and TRBJ2-1, is DAGVTQSPTHLIKTRGQQVTLRCSPKSGHDTVSWYQQALGQGPQFIFQYYEEEERQRGNFPDRFSGHQFPNYSSELNVNALLLGDSALYLCASSRLAGGPLNEQFFGPGTRLTVL.

The genes are TRBV7-2 and TRBJ2-7; maybe TRBD2 (5 bases). The germline V gene has CDR1 SGHTA and CDR2 FQGNSA. The length of the CDR3 is 18 residues. Trimming removed 0 bases from V and 0 bases from J, with 18 bases in between. This CDR3 is CASSLAGLGAASSYEQYF. The CDR3 region has the DNA TGTGCCAGCAGCTTAGCGGGGTTGGGAGCGGCGAGCTCCTACGAGCAGTACTTC.

At least ten counts were recorded for this clonotype. Given the absence of the conserved phenylalanine or tryptophan at the CDR3 end, a read error is likely. The DNA is left out, because the CDR3 cannot be placed on it with certainty; the CDR3 is given as TCRdb lists it. V gene TRBV28 combines with J gene TRBJ2-1; TRBD2 is the table's D call, not checked against the DNA. The CDR3 sequence runs 11 residues, both termini included. Germline values: CDR1 MDHEN, CDR2 SYDVKM. CDR3 in amino acids: CASGTGTSPYI.

This clonotype occurred a few times. The rearrangement joins TRBV12-3 or TRBV12-4 to TRBJ2-2; no firm D call. V was clipped by 7 bases and J by 5 bases, with 8 bases between them. This CDR3 comprises 12 residues. The CDR3 DNA is TGTGCCAGCACCTGGAGAACCGGGGAGCTGTTTTTT. It is translated as CASTWRTGELFF.

The CDR3 nucleotides are TGTGCCAGCAGTTCAACGACCGGGACTAGCGGGATTAGGGAGCAGTTCTTC. Residues: CASSSTTGTSGIREQFF. The J gene is TRBJ2-1, the V gene TRBV13; 13 bases line up with TRBD2. The CDR3 runs 17 residues. The germline V gene encodes CDR1 PRHDT and CDR2 FYEKMQ (reference sequence). After removal of 6 bases from V and 10 bases from J, the junction contained 15 bases not matched to a gene.

The V and J genes are TRBV20-1 and TRBJ1-5, with D maybe TRBD1 (5 bases). Germline values: CDR1 DFQATT, CDR2 SNEGSKA (reference sequence). Between the trimmed V and J ends, which lost 3 bases and 0 bases, there was a span of 9 bases. The CDR3 consists of 14 residues. CDR3: CSASQGYSNQPQHF. The CDR3 nucleotides are TGCAGTGCTAGCCAGGGTTATAGCAATCAGCCCCAGCATTTT.

In this sample, this clonotype turned up a few times. This rearrangement joins TRBV15 to TRBJ1-3; no clear D gene. CDR3 length: 16 amino acids. Germline CDR1 reads LNHNV; CDR2 reads YYDKDF (reference sequence). The germline V and J ends were trimmed by 0 bases and 4 bases, with 13 bases remaining between them. DNA of the CDR3: TGTGCCACCAGCAGAGAGAAGAGCTCGAGGGGAAACACCATATATTTT. As protein: CATSREKSSRGNTIYF.

V usage is TRBV12-3 or TRBV12-4 and J usage is TRBJ2-4; possible D gene TRBD2, 7 bases. V was clipped by 5 bases and J by 2 bases, with 10 bases between them. The CDR3 is 14 amino acids. CDR3 loop: CASSSGTTKNIQYF. The CDR3 DNA reads TGTGCCAGCAGTAGCGGGACAACCAAAAACATTCAGTACTTC.

There are a few counts of this clonotype. V and J are TRBV7-9 and TRBJ1-2, with D possibly matching TRBD1 (6 bases). The CDR3 extends over 16 amino acids. Germline loops: CDR1 SEHNR, CDR2 FQNEAQ (reference sequence). V lost 6 bases and J 3 bases, leaving 20 bases between the germline ends. The CDR3 loop is CASRPPDRLPDYGYTF. The CDR3 nucleotides read TGTGCCAGCAGACCACCTGACAGGCTCCCTGACTATGGCTACACCTTC. The full variable domain, rest sourced from reference TRBV7-9 and TRBJ1-2, is DTGVSQNPRHKITKRGQNVTFRCDPISEHNRLYWYRQTLGQGPEFLTYFQNEAQLEKSRLLSDRFSAERPKGSFSTLEIQRTEQGDSAMYLCASRPPDRLPDYGYTFGSGTRLTVV.

This rearrangement joins TRBV28 to TRBJ1-1, with unresolved D. The CDR3 spans 12 residues. The V gene lost 4 bases and the J gene lost 3 bases, with 6 bases spanning the gap. The V gene's germline CDR1 is MDHEN and CDR2 SYDVKM. The CDR3 sequence is CASSYRDTEAFF. CDR3 in DNA: TGTGCCAGCAGTTATAGGGACACTGAAGCTTTCTTT. Variable domain in full (rest from reference TRBV28 and TRBJ1-1): DVKVTQSSRYLVKRTGEKVFLECVQDMDHENMFWYRQDPGLGLRLIYFSYDVKMKEKGDIPEGYSVSREKKERFSLILESASTNQTSMYLCASSYRDTEAFFGQGTRLTVV.

The chain joins TRBV2 to TRBJ2-1; no clear D. Germline CDR1 is SNHLY and CDR2 is FYNNEI. The length of the CDR3 is 11 residues. V dropped 4 bases and J dropped 6 bases, with 4 bases sitting between them. The CDR3 reads CASSGSNEQFF. Written as DNA, the CDR3 is TGTGCCAGCAGTGGCAGCAATGAGCAGTTCTTC.